Shown below are 18 T cell receptor beta chains from a single sample sequenced in a study of blood T cell repertoires in COVID-19. Clones were sequenced by immunoSEQ multiplex PCR, and TCRdb holds only the in-frame ones, with some missing. The data show under 200,000 clones, with around 77% seen just once and about 6.5% held by the top ten. Source material: peripheral blood. The receptors come from a man between 65 and 79 years old with active or convalescent COVID-19.

The J gene is TRBJ1-2, the V gene TRBV10-3; 7 bases fit TRBD1. CDR3 length equals 14 residues. V trimming: 6 bases; J trimming: 7 bases; junction bases outside the gene matches: 11. The V gene's germline CDR1 is ENHRY and CDR2 SYGVKD. In nucleotides, the CDR3 is TGTGCCATCAGAGACGGACAGGTACGCTCTGGCTACACCTTC. Its translation is CAIRDGQVRSGYTF.

V usage is TRBV9 and J usage is TRBJ1-1, with TRBD1 matching over 7 bases. CDR1 is SGDLS, CDR2 YYNGEE, per germline. V trimming: 4 bases; J trimming: 7 bases; junction bases outside the gene matches: 7. This CDR3 region has 13 residues. CDR3 in amino acids: CASSQRGPGEAFF. CDR3 coding DNA: TGTGCCAGCAGCCAAAGGGGGCCCGGTGAAGCTTTCTTT.

This clone is a singleton in its sample. The rearrangement links TRBV16 to TRBJ2-7; 8 bases match TRBD1. The germline V gene encodes CDR1 KGHSY and CDR2 FQNENV. V dropped 4 bases and J dropped 4; count of bases not matched to a gene: 9. The CDR3 extends over 15 amino acids. CDR3 bases: TGTGCCAGCAGCCCCCGGGACAGGCTTGCATACGAGCAGTACTTC. It encodes CASSPRDRLAYEQYF.

This sequence joins TRBV7-8 and TRBJ2-6; 12 bases agree with TRBD2. Germline V CDR1 and CDR2: SGHVS, FQNEAQ. The CDR3 consists of 16 residues. V shed 7 bases, J shed 1 base, and the junction held 2 bases outside the gene matches. DNA for the CDR3: TGTGCCAGCAAGACTAGCGGGGGATCTGGGGCCAACGTCCTGACTTTC. Encoded protein: CASKTSGGSGANVLTF.

This chain joins TRBV2 and TRBJ1-3; D is perhaps TRBD1 (5 bases). Trimming pared 5 bases from V and 2 bases from J, leaving 13 bases between. The germline V gene has CDR1 SNHLY and CDR2 FYNNEI. This CDR3 has 15 residues. The CDR3 DNA reads as TGTGCCAGCAGTCTACGGACATCGGCTGGAAACACCATATATTTT. This translates into CASSLRTSAGNTIYF.

This chain connects TRBV15 to TRBJ1-1; a weak D match, TRBD1 (6 bases). This CDR3 has 15 amino acids. The germline V gene has CDR1 LNHNV and CDR2 YYDKDF (reference sequence). The V end lost 0 bases, the J end lost 5 bases, and 13 bases lay between the germline ends. The CDR3 region has the DNA TGTGCCACCAGCAGAGAGAAAGACAGGAGGACTGAAGCTTTCTTT. Its translation is CATSREKDRRTEAFF.

This clone was detected a few times. The chain joins TRBV7-6 to TRBJ2-1, with TRBD1 matching over 8 bases. The germline V gene encodes CDR1 SGHVS and CDR2 FNYEAQ. The CDR3 loop spans 12 amino acids. Unmatched junction bases numbered 4, after V lost 3 bases and J lost 12 bases. The CDR3 DNA follows: TGTGCCAGCAGCTTGCCGGGACAGGCGCAGTTCTTC. It codes for CASSLPGQAQFF.

The chain links TRBV11-2 to TRBJ2-5; a possible D gene is TRBD2 (5 bases). This CDR3 is built from 14 residues. The V gene's germline CDR1 is SGHAT and CDR2 FQNNGV. Between the trimmed V and J ends, which lost 3 bases and 1 base, there was a span of 9 bases. The CDR3 loop reads CASSFTAAQETQYF. The CDR3 DNA sequence: TGTGCCAGCAGCTTCACAGCGGCCCAAGAGACCCAGTACTTC.

The CDR3 DNA is TGTGCCAGCAGTTACTCGTACCGGGACAATGAGCAGTACTTC. It is translated as CASSYSYRDNEQYF. The chain combines TRBV6-5 with TRBJ2-7; D possibly corresponds to TRBD1 (6 bases). With 0 bases removed from V and 7 bases from J, the gap between germline ends came to 13 bases. Germline lookup yields CDR1 MNHEY and CDR2 SVGAGI. The CDR3 runs 14 residues.

This CDR3 reads CASSPGTGGASGNQPQHF. Written as DNA, the CDR3 is TGTGCCAGCTCACCGGGGACAGGGGGCGCTTCTGGCAATCAGCCCCAGCATTTT. This chain links TRBV18 with TRBJ1-5, with TRBD1 matching 12 bases. Germline CDR1 reads KGHSH; CDR2 reads LQKENI. The CDR3 contains 18 residues. The junction had 8 bases not matched to a gene; V was cut back by 3 bases and J by 2 bases.

Note on this clone: One junction end does not reproduce the germline sequence, and a read error may be involved. The rearrangement joins TRBV2 to TRBJ2-7; 13 bases agree with TRBD2. The CDR3 is 15 residues long. CDR1 is SNHLY and CDR2 is FYNNEI in the germline V gene. This CDR3 reads CASSLAGTSGAPFPF. In DNA form, the CDR3 reads TGTGCCAGCAGTCTAGCCGGGACTAGCGGGGCCCCATTCCCATTC.

This chain joins TRBV30 and TRBJ1-5, with D possibly being TRBD1 (6 bases). Germline CDR1 and CDR2: GTSNPN and SVGIG (reference sequence). The V and J ends lost 0 bases and 4 bases respectively, with 13 bases between them. The CDR3 consists of 15 residues. The CDR3 DNA follows: TGTGCCTGGAGTGTTGGGGGCGTGGTAAATCAGCCCCAGCATTTT. It translates to CAWSVGGVVNQPQHF.

This chain connects TRBV7-2 to TRBJ2-5; 8 bases align to TRBD2. Germline-derived CDR1 and CDR2 are SGHTA and FQGNSA. The trim removed 5 bases at V and 5 bases at J, leaving 16 bases unmatched. This CDR3 has 17 amino acids. CDR3 sequence (DNA): TGTGCCAGCAGCCCCTCCCTACGGGCTAGCGGGCGGGAGACCCAGTACTTC. As protein: CASSPSLRASGRETQYF. Based on the CDR3 plus reference TRBV7-2 and TRBJ2-5, the full variable domain is GAGVSQSPSNKVTEKGKDVELRCDPISGHTALYWYRQSLGQGLEFLIYFQGNSAPDKSGLPSDRFSAERTGGSVSTLTIQRTQQEDSAVYLCASSPSLRASGRETQYFGPGTRLLVL.

The rearrangement uses TRBV2 and TRBJ1-5; D gene ambiguous. In germline, CDR1 is SNHLY, CDR2 FYNNEI. V was shortened by 4 bases and J by 7 bases, with 11 bases between the two germline ends. The CDR3 is made up of 13 amino acids. The CDR3 loop is CASSAPTLQPQHF. CDR3 coding DNA: TGTGCCAGCAGTGCTCCAACTTTACAGCCCCAGCATTTT.

The chain uses TRBV5-6 and TRBJ1-2, with D uncertain. Trimming took 3 bases from V and 8 from J, leaving 11 bases between them. CDR3 length: 12 amino acids. The V gene's germline CDR1 is SGHDT and CDR2 YYEEEE. CDR3 nucleotides: TGTGCCAGCAGCTCTCGGACTTGGGGCTACACCTTC. It codes for CASSSRTWGYTF. The full variable domain, with the rest looked up from reference TRBV5-6 and TRBJ1-2, is DAGVTQSPTHLIKTRGQQVTLRCSPKSGHDTVSWYQQALGQGPQFIFQYYEEEERQRGNFPDRFSGHQFPNYSSELNVNALLLGDSALYLCASSSRTWGYTFGSGTRLTVV.

This rearrangement joins TRBV14 to TRBJ1-1; 11 nucleotides line up with TRBD1. Trimming removed 4 bases from V and 1 base from J; junction bases left unmatched: 5. CDR3 length: 16 residues. Germline V gives CDR1 SGHDN, CDR2 FVKESK. The CDR3 protein is CASSLWTGGGNTEAFF. CDR3 sequence (DNA): TGTGCCAGCAGCCTATGGACAGGGGGCGGGAACACTGAAGCTTTCTTT.

This clone was seen a few times. V usage is TRBV27 and J usage is TRBJ2-3; a weak D match, TRBD2 (5 bases). Per the germline V gene, CDR1 is MNHEY and CDR2 is SMNVEV (reference sequence). This CDR3 comprises 15 residues. The ends were cut back, 2 bases at V and 11 bases at J, with 20 bases in the middle. The CDR3 DNA sequence: TGTGCCAGCAGTTTAGAGGGTCTAAGGCGATATGGGCAGTATTTT. This codes for CASSLEGLRRYGQYF.

Points on this clone: The same CDR3 can be traced to other DNA sequences in this sample. The CDR3 region has the DNA TGTGCCAGCAGCGCGACCGGGGAAAAACTGTTTTTT. Translating gives CASSATGEKLFF. This sequence joins TRBV2 and TRBJ1-4; D gene ambiguous. The CDR3 runs to 12 residues. The V end was cut by 6 bases, the J end by 8 bases, with 10 bases between. Germline V gene lookup returns CDR1 SNHLY and CDR2 FYNNEI.